This TCR beta chain was captured by sequencing in a study of OX40 agonist ivuxolimab in advanced cancers. The V end was cut by 4 bases, the J end by 0 bases, with 12 bases between. Germline V gene data show CDR1 as MDHEN and CDR2 as SYDVKM. The CDR3 has 15 residues. TCRdb's table, derived via immunoSEQ multiplex PCR, lists solely in-frame clones and lacks some. Of around 34,000 clones in the sample, approximately 79% were seen once. Sample: CD4+ or CD8+ T cells sorted from blood, taken in a trial of the OX40 agonist ivuxolimab. The origin of this receptor is an adult with an advanced solid tumor such as melanoma, head and neck, liver or kidney cancer. The chain uses TRBV28 and TRBJ1-2; D unclear. CDR3 DNA sequence: TGTGCCAGCAGTTCCACCGAGAGAGCTAACTATGGCTACACCTTC. It specifies CASSSTERANYGYTF.